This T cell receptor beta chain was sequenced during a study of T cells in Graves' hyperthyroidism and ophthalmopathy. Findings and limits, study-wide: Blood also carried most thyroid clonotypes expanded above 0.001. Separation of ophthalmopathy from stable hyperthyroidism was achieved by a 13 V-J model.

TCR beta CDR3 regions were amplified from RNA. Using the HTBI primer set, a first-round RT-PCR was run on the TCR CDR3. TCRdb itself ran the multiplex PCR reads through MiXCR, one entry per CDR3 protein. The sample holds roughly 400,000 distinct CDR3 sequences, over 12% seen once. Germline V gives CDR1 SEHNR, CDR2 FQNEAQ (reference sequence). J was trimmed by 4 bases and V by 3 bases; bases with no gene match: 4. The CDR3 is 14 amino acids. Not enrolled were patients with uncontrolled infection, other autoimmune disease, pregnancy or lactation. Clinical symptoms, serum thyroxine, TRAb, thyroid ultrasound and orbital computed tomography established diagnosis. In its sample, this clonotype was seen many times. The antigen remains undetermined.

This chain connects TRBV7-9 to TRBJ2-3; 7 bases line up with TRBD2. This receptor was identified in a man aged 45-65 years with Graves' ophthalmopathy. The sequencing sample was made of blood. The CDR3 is CASSFPREADTQYF. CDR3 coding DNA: TGTGCCAGCAGCTTTCCTCGGGAGGCAGATACGCAGTATTTT.